The clone carrying this TCR beta chain was counted many times. Its antigen is unknown. Read coverage stops 3 residues before the CDR3 terminus; the germline J gene supplies the remainder. The data belong to a study of T cell clonality in common variable immunodeficiency. Points from the study as a whole: Common variable immunodeficiency TCR beta sequences reportedly had fewer deletions and N-nucleotide insertions.

Profiled with immunoSEQ multiplex PCR; TCRdb holds only in-frame clones, not every one. The sample shows some 50,000 clones, none of them appearing just once. The V end was cut by 6 bases, the J end by 2 bases, with 11 bases between. Germline CDR1 and CDR2: DFQATT and SNEGSKA (reference sequence). This CDR3 comprises 13 residues. Specimen: peripheral blood mononuclear cells. This rearrangement joins TRBV20-1 to TRBJ1-3; TRBD1 is a possible D gene (6 bases). This TCR came from a person between 18 and 75 years old in good health. The part of the CDR3 DNA that was read is TGCAGTGCCCCGACAGGAACTGGAAACACC. Translating it yields CSAPTGTGNT. The CDR3 as a whole reads CSAPTGTGNTIYF.